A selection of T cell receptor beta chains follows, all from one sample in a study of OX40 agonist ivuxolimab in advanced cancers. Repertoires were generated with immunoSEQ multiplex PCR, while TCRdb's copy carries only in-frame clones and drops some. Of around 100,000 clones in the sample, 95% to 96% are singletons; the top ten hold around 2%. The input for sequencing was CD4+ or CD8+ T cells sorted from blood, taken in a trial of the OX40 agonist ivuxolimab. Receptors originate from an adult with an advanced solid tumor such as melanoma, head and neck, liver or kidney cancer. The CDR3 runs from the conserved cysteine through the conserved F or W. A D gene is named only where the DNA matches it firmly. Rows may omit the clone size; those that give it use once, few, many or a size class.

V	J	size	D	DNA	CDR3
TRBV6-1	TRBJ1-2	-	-	TGTGCCAGCAGTGAAAGCCTTGGCACTAACTATGGCTACACCTTC	CASSESLGTNYGYTF
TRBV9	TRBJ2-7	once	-	TGTGCCAGCAACGTAGAGGCAGCCTCTTACGAGCAGTACTTC	CASNVEAASYEQYF
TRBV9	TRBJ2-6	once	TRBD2	TGTGCCAGCGGGAGGGGCTCTGGGGCCAACGTCCTGACTTTC	CASGRGSGANVLTF
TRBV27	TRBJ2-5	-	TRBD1	TGTGCCAGCAGTTTCCAGGGGGTTAGTCAAGAGACCCAGTACTTC	CASSFQGVSQETQYF
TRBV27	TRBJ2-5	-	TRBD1	TGTGCCAGCAGTTTAGGGACAGGGGGCGTAGAGACCCAGTACTTC	CASSLGTGGVETQYF
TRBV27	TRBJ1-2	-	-	TGTGCCACCCTCTCCCAAGGAGACTATGGCTACACCTTC	CATLSQGDYGYTF
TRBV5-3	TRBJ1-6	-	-	TGTGCCAGCAGCCCCCCGGGGGTATTATCACCCCTCCACTTT	CASSPPGVLSPLHF
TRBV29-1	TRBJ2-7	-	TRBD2	TGCAGCGTTGACCGGGAGGGAGGCTACGAGCAGTACTTC	CSVDREGGYEQYF
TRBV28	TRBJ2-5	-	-	TGTGCCACCCGGACCCCAGGAGGCCAAGAGACCCAGTACTTC	CATRTPGGQETQYF
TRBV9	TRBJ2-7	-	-	TGTGCCAGCAGCGTTGGTGGGGGGGCCCCGAACGAGCAGTACTTC	CASSVGGGAPNEQYF
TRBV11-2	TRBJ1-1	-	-	TGTGCCAGCAGCATGAGGTGGACTGAAGCTTTCTTT	CASSMRWTEAFF
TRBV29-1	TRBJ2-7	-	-	TGCAGCGTTGAAGAACGGGACAACTCCTACGAGCAGTACTTC	CSVEERDNSYEQYF
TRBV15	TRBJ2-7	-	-	TGTGCCACCAGCAGAGTTGGGCCATACGGTTACGAGCAGTACTTC	CATSRVGPYGYEQYF
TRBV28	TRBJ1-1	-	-	TGTGCCACCCGACGTTGGGACACTGAAGCTTTCTTT	CATRRWDTEAFF
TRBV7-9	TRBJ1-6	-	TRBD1	TGTGCCAGCAGCTTGGGACAGGGGGAGGTGTATAATTCACCCCTCCACTTT	CASSLGQGEVYNSPLHF
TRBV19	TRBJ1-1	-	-	TGTGCCAGTAGTATGTCCGGAATTAACACTGAAGCTTTCTTT	CASSMSGINTEAFF
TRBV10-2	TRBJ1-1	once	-	TGCGCCAGCAGTGAAAACAGTGGGAACACTGAAGCTTTCTTT	CASSENSGNTEAFF
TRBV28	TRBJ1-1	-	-	TGTGCCAGCAGCGGCACAGGGTTGACTGAAGCTTTCTTT	CASSGTGLTEAFF
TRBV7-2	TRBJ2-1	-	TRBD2	TGTGCCAGCAGCTCACTAGCGGGAGGGCCAAATGAGCAGTTCTTC	CASSSLAGGPNEQFF
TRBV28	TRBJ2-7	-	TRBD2	TGTGCCAGCAGTTTACTAGCGGGGTGGGTCGAGCAGTACTTC	CASSLLAGWVEQYF
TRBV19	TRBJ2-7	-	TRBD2	TGTGCCAGTACCATTAGGGCGGGAGGTCCCTACGAGCAGTACTTC	CASTIRAGGPYEQYF
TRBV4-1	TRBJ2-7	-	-	TGCGCCAGCAGCCAAGACGGGTGGGAGCAGTACTTC	CASSQDGWEQYF
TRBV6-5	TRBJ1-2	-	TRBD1	TGTGCCAGCAGTTACTCCGGGGCAGGGGGGATCTATGGCTACACCTTC	CASSYSGAGGIYGYTF
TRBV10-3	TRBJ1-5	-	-	TGTGCCATCAGTGAGTCAGGGGATAGCAATCAGCCCCAGCATTTT	CAISESGDSNQPQHF
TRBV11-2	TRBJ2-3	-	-	TGTGCCAGCAGCTTAGGGGGACTGCGGGGCTTAGATACGCAGTATTTT	CASSLGGLRGLDTQYF
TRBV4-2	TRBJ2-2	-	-	TGTGCCAGCAGCCACTCGAACACCGGGGAGCTGTTTTTT	CASSHSNTGELFF
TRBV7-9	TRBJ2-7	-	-	TGTGCCAGCAGCTCCGCCCTTGCCTACGAGCAGTACTTC	CASSSALAYEQYF
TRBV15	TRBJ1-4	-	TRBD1	TGTGCCACCAGCAGAGGGGACAGGGAGGGAGTTGAAAAACTGTTTTTT	CATSRGDREGVEKLFF
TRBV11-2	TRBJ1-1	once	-	TGTGCCAGCAGCCCCGGGGCGTGGGGAGGGGCTTTCTTT	CASSPGAWGGAFF
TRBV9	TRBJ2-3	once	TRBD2	TGTGCCAGCAGCGGGGATGGGAGCGGGAGGGATACGCAGTATTTT	CASSGDGSGRDTQYF
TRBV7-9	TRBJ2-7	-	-	TGTGCCAGCAGTCCTAGCTCTGATTACGAGCAGTACTTC	CASSPSSDYEQYF
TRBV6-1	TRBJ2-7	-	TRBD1	TGTGCCAGCAGTTTCACAGGGGAACCTTACGAGCAGTACTTC	CASSFTGEPYEQYF
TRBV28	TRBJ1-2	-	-	TGTGCCAGCAGTTTGACGCGGGTGGTTGGCTACACCTTC	CASSLTRVVGYTF
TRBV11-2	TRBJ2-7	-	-	TGTGCCAGCAGCTCTTCGCGGCTACCTTACGAGCAGTACTTC	CASSSSRLPYEQYF
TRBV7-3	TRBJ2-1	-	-	TGTGCCAGCAGCCCCCTCGGGCAGAGCTCCTACAATGAGCAGTTCTTC	CASSPLGQSSYNEQFF
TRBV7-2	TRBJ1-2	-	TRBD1	TGTGCCAGCAGCAGCTTCCCACAGGGGGCTGACTATGGCTACACCTTC	CASSSFPQGADYGYTF
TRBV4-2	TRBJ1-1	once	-	TGTGCCAGCAGCCAGGGGGGGCTAACTGAAGCTTTCTTT	CASSQGGLTEAFF
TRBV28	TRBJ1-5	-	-	TGTGCCAGCAGTTCCCCGCAGAGGGGAATGGTGAATCAGCCCCAGCATTTT	CASSSPQRGMVNQPQHF
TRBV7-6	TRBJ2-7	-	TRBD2	TGTGCCAGCAGTCAGGAGCGGGAGATCCACGAGCAGTACTTC	CASSQEREIHEQYF
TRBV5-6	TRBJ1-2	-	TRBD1	TGTGCCAGCAGCTTGGGTCAGGGGGACTATGGCTACACCTTC	CASSLGQGDYGYTF
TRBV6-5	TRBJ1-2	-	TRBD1	TGTGCCAGCAGTCCCTGGACAGGGGAACGGGGCTACACCTTC	CASSPWTGERGYTF
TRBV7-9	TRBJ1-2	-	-	TGTGCCAGCAGCTTTGGGGCCCCCTATGGCTACACCTTC	CASSFGAPYGYTF
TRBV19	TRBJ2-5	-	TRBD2	TGTGCCACCACATCGGGACTAGCGCGTAAAGAGACCCAGTACTTC	CATTSGLARKETQYF
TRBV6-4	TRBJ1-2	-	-	TGTGCCAGCAGCTCCCACCCCGGGGGGGGCGAGGATGGCTACACCTTC	CASSSHPGGGEDGYTF
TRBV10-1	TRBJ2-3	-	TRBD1	TGCGCCAGCAGTGAGGGGACAGGCCCAGATACGCAGTATTTT	CASSEGTGPDTQYF
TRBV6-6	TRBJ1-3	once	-	TGTGCCACTTCGGACGGGAGGGACACCATATATTTT	CATSDGRDTIYF
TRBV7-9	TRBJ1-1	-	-	TGTGCCAGCAGCTTAGGTGGTTTGGGGGCTCGGGCTTTCTTT	CASSLGGLGARAFF
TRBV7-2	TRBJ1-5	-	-	TGTGCCAGCAGCTTAGTGGGTGGGGTTCAGCCCCAGCATTTT	CASSLVGGVQPQHF
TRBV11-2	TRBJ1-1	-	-	TGTGCCAGCAGCTTAGATCAAGGGGGTCGAACTGAAGCTTTCTTT	CASSLDQGGRTEAFF
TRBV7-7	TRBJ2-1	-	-	TGTGCCAGCTCTCCAATCGACGGAGATACTGAGCAGTTCTTC	CASSPIDGDTEQFF
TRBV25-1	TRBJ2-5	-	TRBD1	TGTGCCAGCAGTCAAACCAGGGGGCTGGAGACCCAGTACTTC	CASSQTRGLETQYF
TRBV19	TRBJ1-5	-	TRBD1	TGTGCCAGTAGTTCGACAGGGGGCAATCAGCCCCAGCATTTT	CASSSTGGNQPQHF
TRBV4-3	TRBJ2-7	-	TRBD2	TGCGCCAGCAGCCAAGACTCTACGGGGGGGAGCGGCGAGCAGTACTTC	CASSQDSTGGSGEQYF
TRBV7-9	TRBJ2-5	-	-	TGTGCCAGCAGCCCGAACGGGCTCCGAGAGACCCAGTACTTC	CASSPNGLRETQYF
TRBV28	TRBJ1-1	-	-	TGTGCCAGCAGTTGGGGATTTACGGGAACTGAAGCTTTCTTT	CASSWGFTGTEAFF